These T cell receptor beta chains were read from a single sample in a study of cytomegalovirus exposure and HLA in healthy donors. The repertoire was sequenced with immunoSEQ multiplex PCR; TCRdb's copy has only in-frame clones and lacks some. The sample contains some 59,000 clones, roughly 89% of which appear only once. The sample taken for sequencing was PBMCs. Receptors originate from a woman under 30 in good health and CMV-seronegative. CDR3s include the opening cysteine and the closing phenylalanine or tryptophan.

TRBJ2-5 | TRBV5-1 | CASSEGSSQETQYF
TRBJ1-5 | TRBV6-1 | CASSEYPLGGEGQPQHF
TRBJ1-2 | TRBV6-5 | CASSTPPAANYGYTF
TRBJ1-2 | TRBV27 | CASSSNQGFGGYTF
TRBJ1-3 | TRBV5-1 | CASSSTGTGNTIYF
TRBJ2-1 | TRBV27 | CASRKQRTRRDEQFF
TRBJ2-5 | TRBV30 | CAWSLGREETQYF
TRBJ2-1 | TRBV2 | CASRDPGYRFF
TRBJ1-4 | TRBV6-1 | CASSEEGPNEKLFF
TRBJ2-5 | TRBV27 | CASSDRQVMETQYF
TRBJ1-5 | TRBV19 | CASRPDNRNQPQHF
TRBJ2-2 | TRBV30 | CAWSGSGTTTGELFF
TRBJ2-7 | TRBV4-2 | CASSHQQGLAEAYEQYF
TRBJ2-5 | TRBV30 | CAWSVWLAEETQYF
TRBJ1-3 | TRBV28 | CASSRRASSGNTIYF
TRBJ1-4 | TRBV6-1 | CASSEGREPATNEKLFF
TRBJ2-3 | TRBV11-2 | CASSRQLTTEDTQYF
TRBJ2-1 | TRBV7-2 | CASSGKSGSSYNEQFF
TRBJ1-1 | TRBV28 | CASRRGGLNTEAFF
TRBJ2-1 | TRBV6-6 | CASSYSSGVYNEQFF
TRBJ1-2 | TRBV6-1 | CASSVHDRVGVGYTF
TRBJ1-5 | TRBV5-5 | CASSLRMTDSNQPQHF
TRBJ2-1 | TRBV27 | CASSPQRGGGLKQFF
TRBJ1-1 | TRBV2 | CASRARGGNGEAFF
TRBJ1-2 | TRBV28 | CATTGSYGYTF
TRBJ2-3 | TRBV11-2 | CASTTGGGDTQYF
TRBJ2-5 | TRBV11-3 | CASSTGAQETQYF
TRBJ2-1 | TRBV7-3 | CASSLGQGGNEQFF
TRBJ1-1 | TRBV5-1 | CASSLDVGANTEAFF
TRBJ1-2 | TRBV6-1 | CASRTGFTYGYTF
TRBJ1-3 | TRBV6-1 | CASSEGTGGNTIYF
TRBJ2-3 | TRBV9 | CASSVALTGGTDTQYF
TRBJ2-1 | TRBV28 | CASKRTSGSYNEQFF
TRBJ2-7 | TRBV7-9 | CASSFLGGQGAYEQYF
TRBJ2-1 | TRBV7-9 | CASSLGAGGQFF
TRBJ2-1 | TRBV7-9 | CASSLGGTSGSIEQFF
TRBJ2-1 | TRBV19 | CASRGVGASGSPTYNEQFF
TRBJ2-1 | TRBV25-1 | CASSQAGGSYNEQFF
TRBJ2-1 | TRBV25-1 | CASSEGGLADNEQFF
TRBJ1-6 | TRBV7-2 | CASSPRGLGNSPLHF
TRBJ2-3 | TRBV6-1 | CASKRRGTSDTQYF